These T cell receptor beta chains were read from a single sample in a study of blood T cell repertoires in COVID-19. Sequencing was performed with immunoSEQ multiplex PCR; in TCRdb, only in-frame clones are kept and a portion is missing. The profile covers some 56,000 clones, with 89% appearing a single time and about 46% taken by the ten largest. Source material: peripheral blood. All receptors come from a woman aged 55-70 years with COVID-19, enrolled during active disease. CDR3s include the opening cysteine and the closing phenylalanine or tryptophan. A D gene is named only where the DNA matches it firmly. Expanded clones are given a class, and other clones once, few, many or no size at all.

v_gene	d_gene	abundance	j_gene	CDR3aa	CDR3nt
TRBV6-6	TRBD1	.	TRBJ1-2	CASTRGDDRSYGYTF	TGTGCCAGCACCAGGGGGGATGACAGAAGCTATGGCTACACCTTC
TRBV27	.	few	TRBJ2-7	CASSSQGYEQYF	TGTGCCAGCAGTTCACAGGGTTACGAGCAGTACTTC
TRBV7-2	.	.	TRBJ1-2	CASSPAGSSYGYTF	TGTGCCAGCAGCCCCGCGGGGTCCTCCTATGGCTACACCTTC
TRBV7-2	.	.	TRBJ1-1	CASSLMVRAGDTEAFF	TGTGCCAGCAGCTTAATGGTTCGGGCGGGGGACACTGAAGCTTTCTTT
TRBV15	TRBD1	once	TRBJ2-1	CATSIEDRGAGEQFF	TGTGCCACCAGCATCGAAGACAGGGGCGCGGGTGAGCAGTTCTTC
TRBV6-2/TRBV6-3	.	.	TRBJ1-5	CASSYSRLSQHF	TGTGCCAGCAGTTACTCGCGCCTTTCCCAGCATTTT
TRBV5-6	.	.	TRBJ1-5	CASSSYYSNQPQHF	TGTGCCAGCAGCTCGTATTATAGCAATCAGCCCCAGCATTTT
TRBV29-1	TRBD1	.	TRBJ1-1	CSVDKTGRSEAFF	TGCAGCGTTGATAAGACAGGGAGGTCTGAAGCTTTCTTT
TRBV7-2	TRBD1	.	TRBJ2-2	CASSSTMDRVDGELFF	TGTGCCAGCAGCTCCACGATGGACAGGGTAGACGGGGAGCTGTTTTTT
TRBV30	.	.	TRBJ1-6	CAWSAGAYNSPLHF	TGTGCCTGGAGTGCCGGGGCCTATAATTCACCCCTCCACTTT
TRBV5-1	TRBD1	.	TRBJ1-2	CASSPDRVNGYTF	TGCGCCAGCAGCCCTGACAGGGTCAATGGCTACACCTTC
TRBV5-4	TRBD1	.	TRBJ1-4	CASSAGQNEKLFF	TGTGCCAGCAGCGCGGGACAGAATGAAAAACTGTTTTTT
TRBV6-5	TRBD1	.	TRBJ2-5	CASSLTGIETQYF	TGTGCCAGCAGCCTGACAGGGATAGAGACCCAGTACTTC
TRBV7-2	.	.	TRBJ2-1	CATDRAAGEGEQFF	TGTGCCACCGACCGTGCTGCTGGCGAGGGTGAGCAGTTCTTC
TRBV19	.	.	TRBJ1-5	CASSMGGRQPQHF	TGTGCCAGTAGTATGGGGGGGCGGCAGCCCCAGCATTTT
TRBV24-1	TRBD2	.	TRBJ2-1	CATSDLAGDHNEQFF	TGTGCCACCAGTGATCTAGCGGGAGACCACAATGAGCAGTTCTTC
TRBV6-1	.	.	TRBJ2-4	CASSAAGELAKNIQYF	TGTGCCAGCAGTGCCGCAGGGGAGTTGGCCAAAAACATTCAGTACTTC
TRBV5-4	TRBD1	.	TRBJ2-1	CASSLGQGSYNEQFF	TGTGCCAGCAGCTTGGGACAGGGGTCCTACAATGAGCAGTTCTTC